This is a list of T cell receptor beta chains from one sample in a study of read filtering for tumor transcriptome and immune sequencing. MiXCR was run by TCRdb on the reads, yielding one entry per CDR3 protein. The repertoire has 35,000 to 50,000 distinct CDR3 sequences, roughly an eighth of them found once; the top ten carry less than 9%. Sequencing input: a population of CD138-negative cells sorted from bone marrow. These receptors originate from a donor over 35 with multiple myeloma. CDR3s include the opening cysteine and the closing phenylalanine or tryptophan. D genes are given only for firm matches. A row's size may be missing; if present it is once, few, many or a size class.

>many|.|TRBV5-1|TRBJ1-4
TGCGCCAGCAGCTTGGAGGACGGCGAAAAACTGTTTTTT
CASSLEDGEKLFF
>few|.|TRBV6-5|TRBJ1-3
TGTGCCAGCAGACCGGGCTTATCTGGAAACACCATATATTTT
CASRPGLSGNTIYF
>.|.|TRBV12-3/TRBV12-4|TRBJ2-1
TGTGCCAGCAGTTCCGGGACGCGCAAAAATGAGCAGTTCTTC
CASSSGTRKNEQFF
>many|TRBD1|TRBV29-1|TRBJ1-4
TGCAGCGTTCCCGGGACAGGGGGCGAAAAACTGTTTTTT
CSVPGTGGEKLFF
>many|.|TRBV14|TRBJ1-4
TGTGCCAGCAGCCAAGATACGGGAGTGAATGAAAAACTGTTTTTT
CASSQDTGVNEKLFF
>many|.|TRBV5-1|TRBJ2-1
TGCGCCAGCAGCTTGGGATGGGGCCCCTACAATGAGCAGTTCTTC
CASSLGWGPYNEQFF
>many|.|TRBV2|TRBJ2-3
TGTGCCAGCAGCCGGGCAGATACGCAGTATTTT
CASSRADTQYF
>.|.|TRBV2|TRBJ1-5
TGTGCCAGCACCACGAAGGGACTTTTCGAGCCCCAGCATTTT
CASTTKGLFEPQHF
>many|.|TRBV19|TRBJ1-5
TGTGCCAGTAGTATAGCGGGGGGGGAAATGCGGCCCCAGCATTTT
CASSIAGGEMRPQHF
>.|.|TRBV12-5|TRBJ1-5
TGTGCTAGTGGTTTGGTAACTGGGGGTGACAGCCATAGCAATCAGCCCCAGCATTTT
CASGLVTGGDSHSNQPQHF
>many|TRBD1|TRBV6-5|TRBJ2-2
TGTGCCAGCAGTCTTCGAGGGACAGGGAGGGCCGGGGAGCTGTTTTTT
CASSLRGTGRAGELFF
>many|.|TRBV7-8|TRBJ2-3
TGTGCCAGCAGCGAAAGGGACTTTAGCACAGATACGCAGTATTTT
CASSERDFSTDTQYF
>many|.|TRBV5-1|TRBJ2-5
TGCGCCAGCAGCTTGCAGCCCCAAGAGACCCAGTACTTC
CASSLQPQETQYF
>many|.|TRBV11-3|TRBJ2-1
TGTGCCAGCAGCTTAGGGGGCAGAAACAATGAGCAGTTCTTC
CASSLGGRNNEQFF
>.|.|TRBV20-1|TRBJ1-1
TGCAGTGCTAGCGCCAGGGCGGGCACTGAAGCTTTCTTT
CSASARAGTEAFF
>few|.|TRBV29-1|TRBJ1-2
TGCAGCGTTGAATACACATATGGCTACACCTTC
CSVEYTYGYTF
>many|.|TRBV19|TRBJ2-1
TGTGCCAGTAGTCGCGGGACAGAAGGGTTGAGGTCCTACAATGAGCAGTTCTTC
CASSRGTEGLRSYNEQFF
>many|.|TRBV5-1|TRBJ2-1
TGCGCCAGCAGCTTGGAGGGCCCTGGCTACAATGAGCAGTTCTTC
CASSLEGPGYNEQFF
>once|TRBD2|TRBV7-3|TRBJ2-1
TGTGCCAGCCGCTTAAGGCCAGCGGGAGAGGGCAATGAGCAGTTCTTC
CASRLRPAGEGNEQFF
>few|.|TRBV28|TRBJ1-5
TGTGCCAGCAGTAGCCGACAGGGCAATCAGCCCCAGCATTTT
CASSSRQGNQPQHF
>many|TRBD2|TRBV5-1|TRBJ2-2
TGCGCCAGCAGTGGGGGACTAGCGGGATACACCGGGGAGCTGTTTTTT
CASSGGLAGYTGELFF
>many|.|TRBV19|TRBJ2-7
TGTGCCAGTAGTCCCCATAGCGGAGGGGTCGACGAGCAGTACTTC
CASSPHSGGVDEQYF
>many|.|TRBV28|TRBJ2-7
TGTGCCAGCAGCCCTCCTGGCGGACCCTACGAGCAGTACTTC
CASSPPGGPYEQYF
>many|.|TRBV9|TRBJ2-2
TGTGCCAGCAGCGTAGCGGGGGCTCCCGGGAGGGGGGAGCTGTTTTTT
CASSVAGAPGRGELFF
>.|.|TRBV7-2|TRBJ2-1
TGTGCCAGCAGCTTGGTGCGTAGCGATGAGCAGTTCTTC
CASSLVRSDEQFF
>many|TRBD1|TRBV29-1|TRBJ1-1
TGCAGCGTTACAGGGGGCGTTCCACAGAACACTGAAGCTTTCTTT
CSVTGGVPQNTEAFF
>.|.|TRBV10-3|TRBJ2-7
TGTGCCATCAGTGGACGTACGGGCGACGAGCAGTACTTC
CAISGRTGDEQYF
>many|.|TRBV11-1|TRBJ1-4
TGTGCCAGCAGCGCGGACCTAAATGAAAAACTGTTTTTT
CASSADLNEKLFF